These 32 T cell receptor beta chains originate from one sample sequenced in a study of human T cells and chemical hapten exposure. Time point given: pre-sensitization, week 0. Indicated treatment: therapeutic diphenylcyclopropenone sensitization with weekly scalp DPC. MiXCR was run by TCRdb on the RACE reads, yielding one entry per CDR3 protein. The table has some 84,000 distinct CDR3 sequences, about 9% seen once; the top ten hold around 2.6%. Source: whole blood, taken in connection with sensitization to the hapten diphenylcyclopropenone (DPC). Every receptor here comes from a man aged 40-49 years with alopecia areata. Some clones in this sample may be carry-over from other donors' samples.

This clonotype has a count of ten or more. The chain combines TRBV18 with TRBJ1-1; 8 bases match TRBD1. The CDR3 totals 14 residues. V shed 4 bases and J 1 base; nucleotides not matched to a gene: 2. Germline CDR1 is KGHSH and CDR2 is LQKENI. In DNA, the CDR3 is TGTGCCAGCTCACAGGACAGGGCGAACACTGAAGCTTTCTTT. This gives the protein CASSQDRANTEAFF.

This clonotype was counted only a few times. The V gene is TRBV5-1, the J gene TRBJ1-1, with TRBD1 as a possible D gene (6 bases). CDR1 SGHRS and CDR2 YFSETQ come from the germline V gene. This CDR3 is built from 15 residues. The V gene lost 0 bases and the J gene lost 5 bases, with 14 bases spanning the gap. This chain's CDR3 is CASSLGAGAVTEAFF. In DNA, the CDR3 is TGCGCCAGCAGCTTGGGCGCAGGGGCGGTGACTGAAGCTTTCTTT.

This clonotype is deemed medium-sized. The chain combines TRBV29-1 with TRBJ1-1; D is unclear. V lost 5 bases to trimming and J lost 1 base, with 2 bases between them. Germline V gives CDR1 SQVTM, CDR2 ANQGSEA. The CDR3 loop spans 10 amino acids. The CDR3 here is CSVKNTEAFF. DNA for the CDR3: TGCAGCGTTAAGAACACTGAAGCTTTCTTT.

This clonotype was found many times. This rearrangement joins TRBV12-3 or TRBV12-4 to TRBJ1-2, with 7 bases identical to TRBD1. The CDR3 has 15 residues. V lost 5 bases, J lost 4 bases, and 10 bases stayed unmatched. CDR3: CASSADRALAYGYTF. CDR3 in DNA: TGTGCCAGCAGTGCCGACAGGGCTCTTGCCTATGGCTACACCTTC.

There are many counts of this clonotype. V usage is TRBV2 and J usage is TRBJ2-5; no reliable D call. The length of the CDR3 is 11 residues. The germline V gene has CDR1 SNHLY and CDR2 FYNNEI. The germline V and J ends were trimmed by 4 bases and 4 bases, with 4 bases remaining between them. CDR3 amino acids: CASSVRETQYF. The CDR3 bases are TGTGCCAGCAGTGTACGAGAGACCCAGTACTTC.

This clonotype was seen a handful of times. The genes are TRBV14 and TRBJ2-3; D unclear. The CDR3 runs 11 residues. The germline V and J ends were trimmed by 4 bases and 4 bases, with 3 bases remaining between them. Germline V gene lookup returns CDR1 SGHDN and CDR2 FVKESK. The CDR3 bases are TGTGCCAGCAGCCGGGCAGATACGCAGTATTTT. Amino acids: CASSRADTQYF.

Many counts were recorded for this clonotype. The CDR3: CASIGQTNTEAFF. The CDR3 nucleotides read TGTGCCAGCATAGGACAGACTAACACTGAAGCTTTCTTT. J is TRBJ1-1 and V is TRBV27; weak D call: TRBD1 (6 bases). CDR3 length: 13 amino acids. Trimming pared 7 bases from V and 2 bases from J, leaving 11 bases between. CDR1 MNHEY and CDR2 SMNVEV come from the germline V gene (reference sequence).

The V gene is TRBV29-1, the J gene TRBJ2-5; TRBD1 matches at 7 bases. Unmatched junction bases numbered 8, after V lost 2 bases and J lost 5 bases. The CDR3 spans 14 residues. Germline assignment: CDR1 SQVTM and CDR2 ANQGSEA. In DNA, the CDR3 is TGCAGCGTTGAACCCCAGACAGGGCTGGAGACCCAGTACTTC. Its translation is CSVEPQTGLETQYF.

The table lists this clonotype with many counts. This chain joins TRBV29-1 and TRBJ2-7; possible D gene TRBD1, 6 bases. CDR1 is SQVTM and CDR2 is ANQGSEA in the germline V gene. Trimming cost V 6 bases and J 0 bases, with 18 bases left between them. This CDR3 comprises 15 residues. The CDR3 bases are TGCAGCGTCGTCATTACAGGGACCAACTCCTACGAGCAGTACGTC. This codes for CSVVITGTNSYEQYV.

There are a few counts of this clonotype. This rearrangement joins TRBV20-1 to TRBJ1-5; D is unresolved. The CDR3 totals 14 residues. V lost 6 bases and J 5 bases, leaving 17 bases between the germline ends. Germline V gives CDR1 DFQATT, CDR2 SNEGSKA (reference sequence). The CDR3 sequence is CSAIPFQTHQPQHF. The CDR3 coding sequence is TGCAGTGCCATCCCCTTCCAGACCCATCAGCCCCAGCATTTT.

Note on this clonotype: An end of the junction does not agree with germline; a read error may underlie this. This sequence joins TRBV7-7 and TRBJ2-5; TRBD2 might be the D (5 bases). Germline CDR1 SSHAT, CDR2 FNYEAQ (reference sequence). The CDR3 is 15 residues long. For the CDR3, the DNA is TGTGCTAGCAGCTTAGGACTCGGCTCCACAGAGACCCAGTACTTC. This gives the protein CASSLGLGSTETQYF.

At least ten counts were recorded for this clonotype. V is TRBV7-2 and J is TRBJ1-4, with D maybe TRBD1 (5 bases). The ends were cut back, 4 bases at V and 3 bases at J, with 12 bases in the middle. CDR3 length: 15 amino acids. The V gene's germline CDR1 is SGHTA and CDR2 FQGNSA. The CDR3 protein is CASSSGRGANEKLFF. The CDR3 nucleotides read TGTGCCAGCAGCTCCGGCCGAGGGGCTAATGAAAAACTGTTTTTT.

CDR3 residues: CATSDLRRVFWYEQYV. The CDR3 region has the DNA TGTGCCACCAGTGATTTGCGCAGGGTGTTTTGGTACGAGCAGTACGTC. J is TRBJ2-7 and V is TRBV24-1; tentatively, D is TRBD1 (5 bases). The length of the CDR3 is 16 residues. CDR1 and CDR2 from the germline V gene are KGHDR and SFDVKD. V lost 0 bases to trimming and J lost 4 bases, with 15 bases between them.

The chain joins TRBV18 to TRBJ1-3; D gene ambiguous. V lost 0 bases, J lost 0 bases, and 6 bases lay in between. The CDR3 sequence is 15 residues long. Germline V CDR1 and CDR2: KGHSH, LQKENI. CDR3: CASSPPLFSGNTIYF. CDR3 nucleotide sequence: TGTGCCAGCTCACCACCGTTGTTCTCTGGAAACACCATATATTTT.

This clonotype was detected many times. V and J are TRBV12-3 or TRBV12-4 and TRBJ1-5; no clear D. The CDR3 has 11 amino acids. V was shortened by 6 bases and J by 5 bases, with 5 bases between the two germline ends. This CDR3 reads CASSRYQPQHF. In DNA, the CDR3 is TGTGCCAGCAGCCGTTATCAGCCCCAGCATTTT.

This clonotype has at least ten counts. The chain is built from TRBV28 and TRBJ2-7; D tentatively reads TRBD1 or TRBD2 (6 bases each). Germline CDR1 reads MDHEN; CDR2 reads SYDVKM. The CDR3 sequence is 15 residues long. With 8 bases removed from V and 6 bases from J, the gap between germline ends came to 23 bases. CDR3 in amino acids: CASLQGGQGGREQYF. CDR3 nucleotide sequence: TGTGCCAGCCTCCAAGGGGGGCAGGGCGGGCGCGAGCAGTACTTC. The full variable domain, in which reference TRBV28 and TRBJ2-7 provide the parts outside the CDR3, is DVKVTQSSRYLVKRTGEKVFLECVQDMDHENMFWYRQDPGLGLRLIYFSYDVKMKEKGDIPEGYSVSREKKERFSLILESASTNQTSMYLCASLQGGQGGREQYFGPGTRLTVT.

This clonotype was seen a handful of times. The rearrangement links TRBV7-8 to TRBJ1-2, with 7 bases matching TRBD1. From germline, CDR1 is SGHVS and CDR2 FQNEAQ. The CDR3 consists of 16 residues. V shed 4 bases and J 5 bases; nucleotides not matched to a gene: 13. CDR3 loop: CASSSSVGQDGYGYTF. The CDR3 nucleotides read TGTGCCAGCAGCTCTAGCGTCGGACAGGATGGATATGGCTACACCTTC. Looking up the rest from reference TRBV7-8 and TRBJ1-2 gives the full variable domain: GAGVSQSPRYKVAKRGQDVALRCDPISGHVSLFWYQQALGQGPEFLTYFQNEAQLDKSGLPSDRFFAERPEGSVSTLKIQRTQQEDSAVYLCASSSSVGQDGYGYTFGSGTRLTVV.

The chain combines TRBV27 with TRBJ1-2; the match to TRBD1 covers 7 bases. V trimming: 6 bases; J trimming: 0 bases; junction bases outside the gene matches: 10. This CDR3 region has 16 residues. Germline loops: CDR1 MNHEY, CDR2 SMNVEV (reference sequence). The DNA of the CDR3 is TGTGCCAGCAGGCTACTGGCAGGGGGAGCTAACTATGGCTACACCTTC. Protein sequence: CASRLLAGGANYGYTF.

There are many counts of this clonotype. This chain joins TRBV14 and TRBJ1-6; D may be TRBD1 (5 bases). Germline V CDR1 and CDR2: SGHDN, FVKESK. The V end was cut by 4 bases, the J end by 0 bases, with 13 bases between. The CDR3 is made up of 17 amino acids. CDR3 DNA: TGTGCCAGCAGCCCGGGGACTGAGAGCTCCTATAATTCACCCCTCCACTTT. Translated, it gives CASSPGTESSYNSPLHF.

Of note for this clonotype: This could be a read error, since a much larger clone is one nucleotide away. V is TRBV2 and J is TRBJ1-5, with D possibly matching TRBD1 (5 bases). Trimming cost V 8 bases and J 4 bases, with 18 bases left between them. The germline V gene encodes CDR1 SNHLY and CDR2 FYNNEI. The CDR3 runs to 15 residues. The CDR3 sequence: CASRRGRGQNQPQHF. As DNA, the CDR3 is TGTGCCAGCCGCCGTGGGAGGGGTCAGAATCAGCCCCAGCATTTT.

There are many counts of this clonotype. The chain has TRBV2 and TRBJ2-4; D remains unclear. The CDR3 sequence is 11 residues long. Trimming removed 6 bases from V and 8 bases from J, with 8 bases in between. Germline CDR1 reads SNHLY; CDR2 reads FYNNEI. CDR3 amino acids: CASSAMDIQYF. CDR3 in DNA: TGTGCCAGCAGCGCAATGGACATTCAGTACTTC.

This clonotype was observed many times. The chain links TRBV4-1 to TRBJ1-1, with 9 positions matching TRBD1. The CDR3 contains 15 residues. In germline, CDR1 is MGHRA, CDR2 YSYEKL. V was clipped by 3 bases and J by 1 base; unmatched bases: 3. The DNA for the CDR3 is TGCGCCAGCAGCCACGGGGGACAGGGGAACACTGAAGCTTTCTTT. It codes for CASSHGGQGNTEAFF.

V is TRBV7-8 and J is TRBJ1-1; D uncertain. Looked up from germline, CDR1 is SGHVS and CDR2 is FQNEAQ. The CDR3 extends over 14 amino acids. Deletions cut 4 bases from V and 4 bases from J, with 13 bases between. Here the CDR3 reads CASSSSGGPTEAFF. In DNA, the CDR3 is TGTGCCAGCAGCTCGTCTGGTGGACCCACTGAAGCTTTCTTT.

This clonotype came up many times. The chain uses TRBV9 and TRBJ2-1; D might be TRBD2 (5 bases). CDR1 is SGDLS and CDR2 is YYNGEE in the germline V gene. There are 17 residues in the CDR3. V dropped 4 bases and J dropped 4 bases, with 21 bases sitting between them. Written as DNA, the CDR3 is TGTGCCAGCAGCCCGCCCCTCGGCGGGCCCCTTTACAATGAGCAGTTCTTC. It specifies CASSPPLGGPLYNEQFF.

The chain joins TRBV24-1 to TRBJ2-3; D is uncertain. Germline V gene lookup returns CDR1 KGHDR and CDR2 SFDVKD. Deletions cut 3 bases from V and 2 bases from J, with 11 bases between. The CDR3 is 15 residues long. The CDR3 DNA reads TGTGCCACCAGTGATCCCTATCCTTCCACAGATACGCAGTATTTT. It specifies CATSDPYPSTDTQYF.

The chain joins TRBV6-2 or TRBV6-3 to TRBJ1-2; the D gene is possibly TRBD1 (5 bases). Germline V lookup: CDR1 MNHEY, CDR2 SVGEGT. CDR3 length equals 13 residues. The V end was cut by 8 bases, the J end by 4 bases, with 14 bases between. For the CDR3, the DNA is TGTGCCAGCGGATTGGGACGGCTCTATGGCTACACCTTC. This sequence encodes CASGLGRLYGYTF.

The V call is TRBV6-5, the J call TRBJ2-3; no firm D call. The V end was cut by 6 bases, the J end by 5 bases, with 12 bases between. The CDR3 loop spans 13 amino acids. Germline CDR1 and CDR2: MNHEY and SVGAGI. The CDR3 DNA reads as TGTGCCAGCAGGGATGTCCTTAGAGATACGCAGTATTTT. Translating gives CASRDVLRDTQYF.

The rearrangement links TRBV7-9 to TRBJ2-3, with D tentatively TRBD2 (5 bases). V was cut by 4 bases and J by 3 bases, with 17 bases left in between. CDR1 is SEHNR and CDR2 is FQNEAQ in the germline V gene (reference sequence). The CDR3 length is 16 residues. CDR3 in DNA: TGTGCCAGCAGCTCCCGAGCGGTAATGAGGACAGATACGCAGTATTTT. This codes for CASSSRAVMRTDTQYF.

Concerning this clonotype: One end of the junction varies from germline; a read error may be responsible. The chain couples TRBV7-3 to TRBJ2-1, with TRBD1 matching 7 bases. The germline CDR1 and CDR2 sequences are SGHTA and FQGTGA. CDR3 length: 15 amino acids. DNA of the CDR3: TGTGCCAGCAGTCCCCCCGGACAGGACCCCAATGAGCTGTTCTTC. This translates into CASSPPGQDPNELFF.

This sequence joins TRBV6-5 and TRBJ1-2, with a possible D match to TRBD1 (6 bases). The CDR3 is 14 amino acids. V shed 0 bases and J shed 8 bases, with 13 bases lying between them. Per germline, CDR1 MNHEY and CDR2 SVGAGI. The CDR3 coding sequence is TGTGCCAGCAGTTACTCGGATAACAGGGACGGCTACACCTTC. Residues: CASSYSDNRDGYTF.

This clonotype came up a few times. The chain combines TRBV7-3 with TRBJ2-3; 7 nucleotides match TRBD2. The CDR3 sequence is 16 residues long. V dropped 2 bases and J dropped 3; count of bases not matched to a gene: 8. Germline CDR1 is SGHTA and CDR2 is FQGTGA. CDR3 in amino acids: CASSLARGSGTDTQYF. CDR3 nucleotides: TGTGCCAGCAGCTTAGCCCGCGGGAGCGGAACAGATACGCAGTATTTT.

V gene TRBV19 combines with J gene TRBJ2-1; D perhaps matches TRBD1 (6 bases). The germline CDR1 and CDR2 sequences are LNHDA and SQIVND (reference sequence). The CDR3 is 13 residues long. V was clipped by 3 bases and J by 5 bases, with 8 bases between them. The CDR3 loop is CASSIHRDNEQFF. The CDR3 DNA reads as TGTGCCAGTAGTATCCACAGGGACAATGAGCAGTTCTTC.